Following are 19 T cell receptor beta chains from one sample sequenced in a study of T cell changes during pregnancy in multiple sclerosis. Libraries were prepared by immunoSEQ multiplex PCR; TCRdb keeps only in-frame clonotypes and omits some of them. Of about 49,000 clones listed, 90% were seen once; the top ten hold 5.1%. The input for sequencing was peripheral blood, taken after pregnancy. The receptors were sampled from a female donor in good health, enrolled as a control in a pregnancy study.

The chain joins TRBV29-1 to TRBJ2-3, with D tentatively TRBD1 (5 bases). Germline assignment: CDR1 SQVTM and CDR2 ANQGSEA. This CDR3 region has 12 residues. With 3 bases removed from V and 5 bases from J, the gap between germline ends came to 9 bases. DNA for the CDR3: TGCAGCGTTGAGAACAGGCAAGATACGCAGTATTTT. It encodes CSVENRQDTQYF.

This sequence joins TRBV28 and TRBJ1-2, with 11 nucleotides matching TRBD1. The CDR3 is 16 amino acids. Germline assignment: CDR1 MDHEN and CDR2 SYDVKM. V lost 2 bases and J lost 8; bases outside the gene matches: 10. DNA of the CDR3: TGTGCCAGCAGTTTAGGGACAGGGGGAGTGTATGGGGGCTACACCTTC. Amino acids: CASSLGTGGVYGGYTF.

The genes are TRBV9 and TRBJ1-6; D ambiguous. The V gene lost 0 bases and the J gene lost 10 bases, with 17 bases spanning the gap. Germline V lookup: CDR1 SGDLS, CDR2 YYNGEE. The CDR3 sequence is 16 residues long. The CDR3 sequence: CASSVAGDPTGSPLHF. CDR3 sequence (DNA): TGTGCCAGCAGCGTAGCGGGTGACCCGACGGGGTCACCCCTCCACTTT. Variable domain in full (rest from reference TRBV9 and TRBJ1-6): DSGVTQTPKHLITATGQRVTLRCSPRSGDLSVYWYQQSLDQGLQFLIQYYNGEERAKGNILERFSAQQFPDLHSELNLSSLELGDSALYFCASSVAGDPTGSPLHFGNGTRLTVT.

The chain carries TRBV5-6 and TRBJ1-1; D unresolved. The CDR3 runs to 14 residues. Trimming shortened V by 4 bases and J by 1 base, and 11 bases separated the two germline ends. CDR1 and CDR2 (germline): SGHDT, YYEEEE. The CDR3 DNA reads TGTGCCAGCAGCACGGACGGGGAGAACACTGAAGCTTTCTTT. Protein sequence: CASSTDGENTEAFF.

V is TRBV7-2 and J is TRBJ1-5; D call uncertain. Trimming removed 2 bases from V and 0 bases from J, with 8 bases in between. CDR1 and CDR2 (germline): SGHTA, FQGNSA. This CDR3 has 15 amino acids. CDR3 nucleotides: TGTGCCAGCAGCTTAATGCAGATTAGCAATCAGCCCCAGCATTTT. Its translation: CASSLMQISNQPQHF.

CDR3 protein: CASRSRQELYNEQFF. The CDR3 region has the DNA TGTGCCAGTAGGAGCAGACAGGAACTCTACAATGAGCAGTTCTTC. J is TRBJ2-1 and V is TRBV19, with D perhaps TRBD1 (6 bases). The CDR3 extends over 15 amino acids. Germline V gene lookup returns CDR1 LNHDA and CDR2 SQIVND (reference sequence). V lost 6 bases and J 3 bases, leaving 15 bases between the germline ends.

The chain is built from TRBV29-1 and TRBJ1-2; 10 nucleotides line up with TRBD1. From germline, CDR1 is SQVTM and CDR2 ANQGSEA. V lost 6 bases, J lost 0 bases, and 1 base stayed unmatched. The CDR3 consists of 13 residues. CDR3 sequence (DNA): TGCAGCGTCGGACAGGGGGCTAACTATGGCTACACCTTC. Its translation: CSVGQGANYGYTF.

The chain has TRBV11-1 and TRBJ2-7; no clear D. V gave up 0 bases and J gave up 0 bases, with 9 bases separating them. The CDR3 has 15 amino acids. Germline V CDR1 and CDR2: SGHAT, FQDESV (reference sequence). The CDR3 coding sequence is TGTGCCAGCAGCTTAGCGGAGTCCCCCTCCTACGAGCAGTACTTC. Translation gives CASSLAESPSYEQYF.

V usage is TRBV28 and J usage is TRBJ2-7; TRBD2 matches 9 bases. With 4 bases clipped from V and 1 base from J, the junction kept 2 bases outside the gene matches. This CDR3 is built from 14 residues. The germline V gene has CDR1 MDHEN and CDR2 SYDVKM. The CDR3, as DNA: TGTGCCAGCAGTTCCCTAGCGGGATCCTACGAGCAGTACTTC. Its translation is CASSSLAGSYEQYF. The full variable domain, in which reference TRBV28 and TRBJ2-7 provide the parts outside the CDR3, is DVKVTQSSRYLVKRTGEKVFLECVQDMDHENMFWYRQDPGLGLRLIYFSYDVKMKEKGDIPEGYSVSREKKERFSLILESASTNQTSMYLCASSSLAGSYEQYFGPGTRLTVT.

This clone was seen just once. The chain couples TRBV12-5 to TRBJ1-2; 8 bases are a match to TRBD1. The CDR3 runs 15 residues. CDR1 is LGHNT, CDR2 FRNRAP, per germline. J gave up 8 bases and V 4 bases, and 12 bases lay outside the gene matches. CDR3 sequence: CASGSNGQGALGYTF. The CDR3 DNA follows: TGTGCTAGTGGTTCAAACGGACAGGGCGCTCTCGGCTACACCTTC.

The chain carries TRBV5-6 and TRBJ1-2; 7 nucleotides match TRBD1. The CDR3 is 14 residues long. Germline trimming cut 7 bases from V and 5 bases from J; bases unmatched to any gene: 11. The germline V gene has CDR1 SGHDT and CDR2 YYEEEE. CDR3 amino acids: CASGGPGQLYGYTF. In DNA form, the CDR3 reads TGTGCCAGCGGAGGACCGGGACAGTTATATGGCTACACCTTC.

This clone has only a few counts. The chain combines TRBV7-2 with TRBJ1-5; no reliable D call. Trimming stripped 7 bases from V and 2 bases from J, with 6 bases between. The CDR3 is 12 residues long. Per the germline V gene, CDR1 is SGHTA and CDR2 is FQGNSA. The CDR3 DNA reads TGTGCCAGCAATTCAGGCAATCAGCCCCAGCATTTT. Its protein product is CASNSGNQPQHF.

This clone came up once. V is TRBV5-4 and J is TRBJ2-5; D unclear. Germline-derived CDR1 and CDR2 are SGHNT and YYREEE (reference sequence). This CDR3 region has 15 residues. V was trimmed by 4 bases and J by 2 bases, leaving 15 bases between them. DNA of the CDR3: TGTGCCAGCAGCCTCCCTGGGCCCGGTCAAGAGACCCAGTACTTC. Translated: CASSLPGPGQETQYF.

J is TRBJ2-3 and V is TRBV4-1, with TRBD2 identical over 7 bases. Germline trimming cut 4 bases from V and 5 bases from J; bases unmatched to any gene: 15. The CDR3 covers 17 residues. Germline V gene data show CDR1 as MGHRA and CDR2 as YSYEKL. This CDR3 is CASSLLLWGGRGDTQYF. The DNA of the CDR3 is TGCGCCAGCAGCCTCCTTCTTTGGGGGGGAAGGGGAGATACGCAGTATTTT.

This chain uses TRBV19 with TRBJ2-5; a possible D gene is TRBD1 (6 bases). Germline V gene lookup returns CDR1 LNHDA and CDR2 SQIVND (reference sequence). Trimming cost V 5 bases and J 7 bases, with 14 bases left between them. CDR3 size: 13 residues. Here the CDR3 reads CASSPGGGTTQYF. The CDR3 DNA reads TGTGCCAGTAGTCCGGGTGGGGGCACGACCCAGTACTTC. Using reference TRBV19 and TRBJ2-5 for the parts outside the CDR3, the full variable domain is DGGITQSPKYLFRKEGQNVTLSCEQNLNHDAMYWYRQDPGQGLRLIYYSQIVNDFQKGDIAEGYSVSREKKESFPLTVTSAQKNPTAFYLCASSPGGGTTQYFGPGTRLLVL.

The rearrangement links TRBV7-9 to TRBJ2-5, with 8 positions matching TRBD2. CDR3 length: 16 amino acids. Germline V gene lookup returns CDR1 SEHNR and CDR2 FQNEAQ (reference sequence). J was trimmed by 5 bases and V by 5 bases; bases with no gene match: 13. CDR3 coding DNA: TGTGCCAGCAGCCGGGGAGTAGCGGGGCCGAGGGAGACCCAGTACTTC. As protein: CASSRGVAGPRETQYF.

This clone is a singleton in its sample. The chain combines TRBV9 with TRBJ1-3; 8 bases are shared with TRBD1. Germline values: CDR1 SGDLS, CDR2 YYNGEE. This CDR3 region has 15 residues. J was trimmed by 4 bases and V by 3 bases; bases with no gene match: 6. CDR3 region: CASSALQGAGNTIYF. The CDR3 region has the DNA TGTGCCAGCAGCGCACTTCAGGGGGCGGGAAACACCATATATTTT.

The chain carries TRBV6-5 and TRBJ2-7; 9 bases are a match to TRBD1. CDR1 and CDR2 (germline): MNHEY, SVGAGI. CDR3 size: 15 residues. The V gene end was trimmed by 7 bases and the J gene end by 0 bases; junction bases not matched to a gene: 7. The CDR3 coding sequence is TGTGCCAGCACTACAGGGGGCCCGAGCTCCTACGAGCAGTACTTC. Amino acid sequence: CASTTGGPSSYEQYF.

The chain joins TRBV7-3 to TRBJ1-1; tentatively, D is TRBD1 (5 bases). V lost 1 base, J lost 3 bases, and 15 bases lay in between. Germline-derived CDR1 and CDR2 are SGHTA and FQGTGA. The CDR3 is made up of 16 amino acids. The CDR3 reads CASSLRGGAGDTEAFF. CDR3 DNA sequence: TGTGCCAGCAGCTTAAGAGGCGGGGCAGGCGACACTGAAGCTTTCTTT.